Included here is one T cell receptor (beta chain) sequence, with context. This receptor's antigen is unknown. The record has no base qualities; no much larger clone is one base away. Whole blood was collected in K2EDTA tubes by collaborating institutions according to the institutions' own protocols. For TCRbeta analysis, collaborator samples were shipped as frozen whole blood, as isolated PBMCs, or as DNA extracted from either sample type. The data were taken from a study of blood T cell repertoires in COVID-19 (dated by TCRdb to 2020 to 2021). Background on the whole study: Collaborator samples came from the United States, Italy and Spain and covered acute and convalescent phases of COVID-19. HLA class I and class II types, where available, came from metadata supplied by the sample provider rather than from assay-based typing. The prospective study material was composed of cDNA or gDNA derived from T cells, B-cell-depleted T cells, or PBMCs. The samples were drawn from the first 160 participants of the ongoing ImmuneRACE study and from 950 to 1,500 subjects provided by 6 global collaborators. The repertoires were made available in a free public database intended to serve as a resource for research on the immune response to SARS-CoV-2. Deeply sampled blood TCRbeta repertoires from subjects exposed to, actively infected with, or recovered from COVID-19 were included in the dataset. The sample metadata nearly always contained a de-identified subject ID, COVID-19 status, age in years and sex.

TCRbeta CDR3 regions were amplified from genomic DNA by means of the immunoSEQ Assay, a bias-controlled multiplex PCR. As for how the authors treated the data: Nucleated cell counts per sample were estimated from amplification of reference gene primers within the assay. Sequence reads were collapsed and filtered to measure the absolute abundance of every unique TCRbeta CDR3 rearrangement. For each sample, productive Simpson clonality was calculated as the square root of Simpson's diversity index over productive rearrangements. TCRdb holds this immuneACCESS table with in-frame rearrangements only. Some clones are missing; in checked studies, unresolved V genes explain under half, and the rest has no known cause. From that table come the V and J calls and clone size; the DNA was used to work out D and trimming. Within this sample are about 95,000 clones, with around 87% of them counted one time only. The top ten hold roughly 17% of the sample.

Overall results and qualifications from the work: Clinical and demographic metadata were provided uncurated, with the amount varying by source and participant.

The receptor comes from a human donor in a cohort sampled during active COVID-19. Sequenced: peripheral blood.

For the CDR3, the sequence is CASSYQGAYGYTF. The DNA sequence follows: TGTGCCAGCAGTTATCAAGGAGCCTATGGCTACACCTTC. This chain is built from TRBV6-5 and TRBJ1-2; the D gene is unclear. The CDR3 runs 13 amino acids, cysteine and phenylalanine included. Only the CDR3 portion is preserved as DNA: 39 bases, with reading frame beginning at the first base. CDR1 MNHEY and CDR2 SVGAGI were looked up in the germline V gene. V lost 3 bases and J lost 4 bases; the stretch between them is 9 bases long.